The source of this T cell receptor beta chain is a study of radiation and T cells in renal cell carcinoma (dated by TCRdb to between 2020 and 2021). About the full investigation: Samples came from a clinical trial, in which primary renal cell carcinomas received 15 Gy stereotactic body radiation therapy followed by nephrectomy 4 weeks later. Across all 50 or so samples, 4,016,671 unique CDR3 nucleotide sequences, encoding 2,658,974 unique CDR3 amino acid sequences, were identified. A total of 53 samples underwent TCR beta sequencing, made up of some 26 tumors and about 27 peripheral blood samples. Overall study results and their limits: An increase in top tumor clonotypes in blood was observed from baseline to 2 weeks post-radiation, followed by contraction by 4 weeks, which was taken to suggest transient expansion of tumor-resident clones. Tracking of blood repertoire dynamics stopped at around 4 weeks after treatment, with no follow-up past that point. No pretreatment tumor biopsies were available, so the baseline intratumoral presence of clonotypes could not be determined. Effects of radiation dose or scheduling on the TCR repertoire could not be addressed with the single-armed trial design.

The immunoSEQ kit was used, according to the manufacturer's recommendations, to generate TCR beta libraries from genomic DNA. To prepare libraries, a first multiplex PCR with proprietary primers was run, followed by a second PCR that added unique barcodes, and a bead cleanup was done after each round. A positive control reaction and a negative control reaction, both provided in the kit, were run with every batch of samples. The final libraries were assessed on an Agilent 4200 TapeStation D1000 ScreenTape, pooled by volume, and quantified by qPCR. An Illumina NextSeq500 fitted with a MidOutput 150-cycle cartridge performed the sequencing, running 156 Read1 cycles and 15 Index1 cycles with the kit's custom primers. The pooled library was loaded at about 0.93 pM with around 20% PhiX control spiked in. From the authors' description of their analysis: The vendor-processed data were analyzed in R, and a clonotype was defined as all T cells that share the same CDR3 nucleotide sequence. For clone abundance analyses, frequencies were normalized to the 10,000 most abundant clones in each sample. Before analysis, public T cell clones were removed, and these numbered fewer than six per sample on average. Tumor-enriched clonotypes and baseline blood-enriched clonotypes were defined as those with an abundance difference of at least 32-fold between compartments. A beta-binomial differential abundance model was used to identify clonotypes that were expanded or contracted between blood time points. Tumor-blood repertoire similarity was measured with the Baroni-Urbani and Buser coefficient, and groups were compared using two-tailed Wilcoxon tests in R. In its TCRdb copy, this immuneACCESS table keeps in-frame sequences only and misses some clones. Where compared with another copy, unresolved V genes explain less than half of these, and the others have no known cause. V and J calls and clone size are given by that table; D and trimming were obtained from the DNA. In this sample the table shows 160,000 or so clones, 87% of which occur a single time. The ten top clones hold 10% to 15% of the sample.

A word on this clone: Its antigen is unknown. Per-base quality was not reported, and no clone a single base away is much larger than it.

The sample's time point label, in plain terms: blood 2 weeks post-SBRT. The treatment or condition label of this sample denotes: 15 Gy SBRT to primary tumor, nephrectomy 4 weeks later. To track tumor-enriched clonotypes, serial peripheral blood was sampled from radiation-treated patients at baseline and at 2 weeks and 4 weeks after SBRT. Renal cell carcinoma with clear cell pathology was present in all patients. Genomic DNA for TCR sequencing was prepared using the QIAamp DNA Blood Mini Kit (Qiagen). Samples were included in the analyses only if all quality control checks were passed. The CDR3 holds 16 amino acids from the cysteine to the phenylalanine. The sequence is cut down to CDR3 DNA, 48 bases in frame from base 1. CDR1 and CDR2 (SGHRS, YFSETQ) derive from the germline V gene. V loses 2 bases, J loses 4 bases, and the germline ends lie 17 bases apart.

This receptor chain uses TRBV5-1 and TRBJ2-3; no D gene is confidently identified. This specimen was blood, taken from a patient whose treatment included radiotherapy and nephrectomy. The receptor was derived from a woman aged 45-65 years with renal cell carcinoma. Read as DNA, the sequence is TGCGCCAGCAGCTTCGGTTCCTTCTTAGGCTCAGATACGCAGTATTTT. Its protein product is CASSFGSFLGSDTQYF. Extended through the reference TRBV5-1 and TRBJ2-3 proteins, this CDR3 yields the full variable domain: KAGVTQTPRYLIKTRGQQVTLSCSPISGHRSVSWYQQTPGQGLQFLFEYFSETQRNKGNFPGRFSGRQFSNSRSEMNVSTLELGDSALYLCASSFGSFLGSDTQYFGPGTRLTVL.